The source of this T cell receptor (beta chain) is a study of control samples from healthy donors and cancer patients. Sequencing used immunoSEQ multiplex PCR; TCRdb keeps in-frame clones, though not all of them. The data show about 98,000 clones, roughly four fifths seen once. This sequence was found in a man between 60 and 75 years old in good health. The sequencing input was blood.

The CDR3 coding sequence is TGTGCCAGCAGCCCAATCGCTAGCACAGATACGCAGTATTTT. It encodes CASSPIASTDTQYF. The chain carries TRBV5-4 and TRBJ2-3; D call uncertain. Germline V CDR1 and CDR2: SGHNT, YYREEE (reference sequence). The CDR3 runs to 14 residues. V shed 4 bases and J shed 0 bases, with 9 bases lying between them.